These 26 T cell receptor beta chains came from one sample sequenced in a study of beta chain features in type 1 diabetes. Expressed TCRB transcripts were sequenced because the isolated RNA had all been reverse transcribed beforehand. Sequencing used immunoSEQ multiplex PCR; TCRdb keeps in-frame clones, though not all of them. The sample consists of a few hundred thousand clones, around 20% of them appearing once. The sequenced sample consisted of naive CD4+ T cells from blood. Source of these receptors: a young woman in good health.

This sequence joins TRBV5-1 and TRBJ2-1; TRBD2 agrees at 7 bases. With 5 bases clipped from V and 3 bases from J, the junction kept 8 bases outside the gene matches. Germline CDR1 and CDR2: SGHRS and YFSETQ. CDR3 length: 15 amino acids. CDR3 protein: CASRRSGIGYNEQFF. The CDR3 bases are TGCGCCAGCAGGCGAAGCGGGATTGGCTACAATGAGCAGTTCTTC.

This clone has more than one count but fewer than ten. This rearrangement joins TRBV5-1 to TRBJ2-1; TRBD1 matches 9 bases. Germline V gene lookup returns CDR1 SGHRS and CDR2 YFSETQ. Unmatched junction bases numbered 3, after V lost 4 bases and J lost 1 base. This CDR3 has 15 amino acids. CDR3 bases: TGCGCCAGCAGCAGCGACAGGGGGTCCTACAATGAGCAGTTCTTC. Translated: CASSSDRGSYNEQFF.

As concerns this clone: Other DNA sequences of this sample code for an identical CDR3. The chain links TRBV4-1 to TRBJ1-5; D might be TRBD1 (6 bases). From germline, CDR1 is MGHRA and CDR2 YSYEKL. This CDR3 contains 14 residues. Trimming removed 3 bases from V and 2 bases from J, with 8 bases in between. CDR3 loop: CASSQRTGNQPQHF. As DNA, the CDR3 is TGCGCCAGCAGCCAGAGGACAGGCAATCAGCCCCAGCATTTT.

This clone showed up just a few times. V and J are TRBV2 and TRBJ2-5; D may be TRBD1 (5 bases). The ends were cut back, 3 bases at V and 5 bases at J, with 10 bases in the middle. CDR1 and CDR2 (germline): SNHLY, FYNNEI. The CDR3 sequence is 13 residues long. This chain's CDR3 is CASSETARETQYF. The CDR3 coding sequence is TGTGCCAGCAGTGAGACAGCGCGGGAGACCCAGTACTTC.

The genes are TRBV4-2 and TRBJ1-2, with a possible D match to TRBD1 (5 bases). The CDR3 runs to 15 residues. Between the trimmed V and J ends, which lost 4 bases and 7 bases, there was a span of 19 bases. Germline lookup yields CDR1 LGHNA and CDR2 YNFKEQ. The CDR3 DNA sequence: TGTGCCAGCAGCCCGGGGGGTGCAGGGTATGGTGGCTACACCTTC. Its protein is CASSPGGAGYGGYTF.

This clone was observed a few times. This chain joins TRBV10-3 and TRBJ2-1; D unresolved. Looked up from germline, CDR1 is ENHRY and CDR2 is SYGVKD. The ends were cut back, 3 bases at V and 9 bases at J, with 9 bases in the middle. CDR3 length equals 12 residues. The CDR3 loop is CAISDGGPEQFF. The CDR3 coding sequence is TGTGCCATCAGTGATGGTGGGCCTGAGCAGTTCTTC.

This CDR3 reads CASSPGEAAGVTQYF. The CDR3 DNA reads TGTGCCAGCAGCCCGGGTGAAGCAGCGGGGGTTACCCAGTACTTC. The gene calls are TRBV5-4 and TRBJ2-5, with 8 bases matching TRBD2. Germline lookup yields CDR1 SGHNT and CDR2 YYREEE (reference sequence). The trim removed 4 bases at V and 8 bases at J, leaving 13 bases unmatched. This CDR3 has 15 residues.

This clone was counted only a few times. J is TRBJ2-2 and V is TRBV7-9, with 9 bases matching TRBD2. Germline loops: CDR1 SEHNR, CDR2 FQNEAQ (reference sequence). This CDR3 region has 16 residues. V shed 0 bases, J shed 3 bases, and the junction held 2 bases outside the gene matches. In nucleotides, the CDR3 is TGTGCCAGCAGCTTAGCTGGCGGGAGGGACACCGGGGAGCTGTTTTTT. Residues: CASSLAGGRDTGELFF.

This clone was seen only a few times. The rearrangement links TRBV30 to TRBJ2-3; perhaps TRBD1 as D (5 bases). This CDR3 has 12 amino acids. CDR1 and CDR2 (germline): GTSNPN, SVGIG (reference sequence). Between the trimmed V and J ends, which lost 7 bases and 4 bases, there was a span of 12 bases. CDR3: CAYDVGPDTQYF. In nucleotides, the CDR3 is TGTGCCTACGACGTGGGGCCAGATACGCAGTATTTT.

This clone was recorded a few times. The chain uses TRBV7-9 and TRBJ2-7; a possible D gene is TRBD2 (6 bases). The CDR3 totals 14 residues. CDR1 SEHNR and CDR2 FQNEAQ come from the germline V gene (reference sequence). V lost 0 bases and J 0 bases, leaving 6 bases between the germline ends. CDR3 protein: CASSLAGGSYEQYF. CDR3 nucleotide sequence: TGTGCCAGCAGCTTAGCGGGGGGCTCCTACGAGCAGTACTTC.

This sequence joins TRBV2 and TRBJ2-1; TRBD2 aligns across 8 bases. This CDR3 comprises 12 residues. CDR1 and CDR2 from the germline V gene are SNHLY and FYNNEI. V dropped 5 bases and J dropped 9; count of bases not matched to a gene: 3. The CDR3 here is CASSLSGIEQFF. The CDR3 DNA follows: TGTGCCAGCAGTCTTAGCGGGATTGAGCAGTTCTTC.

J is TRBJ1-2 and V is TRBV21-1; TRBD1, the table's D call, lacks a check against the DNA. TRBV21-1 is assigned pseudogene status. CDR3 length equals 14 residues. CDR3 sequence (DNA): TGTGCCAGCAGCACCATGGACAAGAACTATGGCTACACCTTC. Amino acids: CASSTMDKNYGYTF.

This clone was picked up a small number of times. Here the CDR3 DNA reads TGTGCCAGCAGCGCCACCGGGACAGTAAGTTCCGAGCAGTACTTC. Residues: CASSATGTVSSEQYF. J is TRBJ2-7 and V is TRBV9, with 7 bases lining up with TRBD1. Per the germline V gene, CDR1 is SGDLS and CDR2 is YYNGEE. The CDR3 covers 15 residues. J lost 6 bases, V lost 3 bases, and 12 bases had no gene match.

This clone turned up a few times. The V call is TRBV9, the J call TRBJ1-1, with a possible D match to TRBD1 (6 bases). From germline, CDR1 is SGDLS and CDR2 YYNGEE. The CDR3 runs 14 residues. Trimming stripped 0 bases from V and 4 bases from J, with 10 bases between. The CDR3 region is CASSVAGGGTEAFF. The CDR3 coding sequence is TGTGCCAGCAGCGTAGCTGGGGGCGGCACTGAAGCTTTCTTT.

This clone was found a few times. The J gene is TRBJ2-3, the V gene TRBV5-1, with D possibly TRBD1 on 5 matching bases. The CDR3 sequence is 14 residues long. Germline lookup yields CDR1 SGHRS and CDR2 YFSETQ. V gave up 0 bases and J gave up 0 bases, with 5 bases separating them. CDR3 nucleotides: TGCGCCAGCAGCTTGGAGGGGAGCACAGATACGCAGTATTTT. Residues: CASSLEGSTDTQYF.

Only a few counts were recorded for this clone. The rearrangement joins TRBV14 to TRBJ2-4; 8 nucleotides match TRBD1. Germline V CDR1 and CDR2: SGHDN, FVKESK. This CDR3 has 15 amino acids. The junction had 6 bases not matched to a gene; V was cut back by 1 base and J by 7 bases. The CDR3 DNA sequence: TGTGCCAGCAGCCAAGGTGGTACAGGGGGTAACATTCAGTACTTC. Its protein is CASSQGGTGGNIQYF.

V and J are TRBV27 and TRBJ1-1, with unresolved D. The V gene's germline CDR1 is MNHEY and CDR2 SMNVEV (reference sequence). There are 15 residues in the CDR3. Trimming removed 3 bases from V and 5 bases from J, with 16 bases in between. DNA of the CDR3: TGTGCCAGCAGTTTTTCCTCGAGGGATGGGACTGAAGCTTTCTTT. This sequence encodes CASSFSSRDGTEAFF.

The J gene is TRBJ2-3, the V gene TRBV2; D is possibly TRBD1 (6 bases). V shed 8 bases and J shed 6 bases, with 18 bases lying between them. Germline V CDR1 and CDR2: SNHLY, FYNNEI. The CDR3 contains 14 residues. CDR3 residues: CASSPGVMGDTQYF. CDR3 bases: TGTGCCAGCTCCCCAGGGGTCATGGGGGATACGCAGTATTTT.

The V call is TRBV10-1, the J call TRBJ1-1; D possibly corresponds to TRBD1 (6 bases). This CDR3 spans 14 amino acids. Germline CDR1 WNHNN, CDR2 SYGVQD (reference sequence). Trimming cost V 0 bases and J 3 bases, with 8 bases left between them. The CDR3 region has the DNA TGCGCCAGCAGTGAGTCGGGACACGACACTGAAGCTTTCTTT. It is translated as CASSESGHDTEAFF.

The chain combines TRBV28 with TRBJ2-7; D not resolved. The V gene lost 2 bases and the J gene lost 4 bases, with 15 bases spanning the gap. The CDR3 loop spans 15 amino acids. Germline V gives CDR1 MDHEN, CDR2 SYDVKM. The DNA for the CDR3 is TGTGCCAGCAGTTTACCCTCCGACGGGTCATACGAGCAGTACTTC. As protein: CASSLPSDGSYEQYF.

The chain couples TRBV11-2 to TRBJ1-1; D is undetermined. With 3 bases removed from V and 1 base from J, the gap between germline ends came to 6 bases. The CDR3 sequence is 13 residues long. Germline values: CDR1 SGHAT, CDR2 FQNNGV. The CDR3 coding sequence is TGTGCCAGCAGCTTCCGCGGGAACACTGAAGCTTTCTTT. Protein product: CASSFRGNTEAFF.

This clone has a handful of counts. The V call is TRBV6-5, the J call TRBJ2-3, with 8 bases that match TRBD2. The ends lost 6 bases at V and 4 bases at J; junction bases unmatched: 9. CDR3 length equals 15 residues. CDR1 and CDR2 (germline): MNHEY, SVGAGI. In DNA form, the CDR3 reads TGTGCCAGCAGGGTCAGCGGGAGAGGGGCAGATACGCAGTATTTT. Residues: CASRVSGRGADTQYF.

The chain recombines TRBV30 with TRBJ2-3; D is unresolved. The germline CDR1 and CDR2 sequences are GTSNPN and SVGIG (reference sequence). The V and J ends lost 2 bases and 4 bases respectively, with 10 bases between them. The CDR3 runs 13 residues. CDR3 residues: CAWSSDWADTQYF. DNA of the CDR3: TGTGCCTGGAGTTCTGACTGGGCAGATACGCAGTATTTT.

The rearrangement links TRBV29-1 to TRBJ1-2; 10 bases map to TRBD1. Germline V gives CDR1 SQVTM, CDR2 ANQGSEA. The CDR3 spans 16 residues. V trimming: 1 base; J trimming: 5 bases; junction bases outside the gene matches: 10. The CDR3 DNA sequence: TGCAGCGTTGAAGGCCAACGAGACAGGGGGCCTTATGGCTACACCTTC. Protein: CSVEGQRDRGPYGYTF.

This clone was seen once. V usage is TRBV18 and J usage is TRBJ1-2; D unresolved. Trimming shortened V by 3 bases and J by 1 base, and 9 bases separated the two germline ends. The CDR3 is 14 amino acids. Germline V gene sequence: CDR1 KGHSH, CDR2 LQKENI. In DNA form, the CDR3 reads TGTGCCAGCTCACCTTCCCGCAGTAACTATGGCTACACCTTC. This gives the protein CASSPSRSNYGYTF.

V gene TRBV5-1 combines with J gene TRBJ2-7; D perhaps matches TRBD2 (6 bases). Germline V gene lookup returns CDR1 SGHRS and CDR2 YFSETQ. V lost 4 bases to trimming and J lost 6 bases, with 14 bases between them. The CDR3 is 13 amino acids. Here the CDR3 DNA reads TGCGCCAGCAGCGCGGGGACCCGAGGCGAGCAGTACTTC. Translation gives CASSAGTRGEQYF.